Below are 9 T cell receptor beta chains sequenced from a single sample in a study of T cell repertoires in cytomegalovirus infection. TCRdb fed the reads into MiXCR, producing one record per CDR3 protein. The data hold 70,000 to 95,000 distinct CDR3 sequences, with around 32% observed a single time. Their specific antigens are unknown. This material consisted of CD8+ T cells from cultured PBMCs, taken from culture after CMV antigen stimulation. The origin of the receptors is a human donor in good health (CMV status not recorded). Some clones in this sample may be carry-over from other donors' samples.

V and J are TRBV20-1 and TRBJ2-7; TRBD1 matches 8 bases. The CDR3 contains 13 residues. CDR1 DFQATT and CDR2 SNEGSKA come from the germline V gene (reference sequence). Germline trimming cut 3 bases from V and 5 bases from J; bases unmatched to any gene: 6. CDR3 amino acids: CSASPGGDHEQYF. The CDR3 DNA is TGCAGTGCTAGTCCAGGGGGCGACCACGAGCAGTACTTC.

This clonotype was picked up a small number of times. The chain uses TRBV20-1 and TRBJ1-1; 8 bases match TRBD1. The V gene end was trimmed by 5 bases and the J gene end by 1 base; junction bases not matched to a gene: 9. Germline values: CDR1 DFQATT, CDR2 SNEGSKA (reference sequence). The CDR3 runs to 15 residues. The CDR3 region is CSAPGQGFANTEAFF. The DNA of the CDR3 is TGCAGTGCTCCAGGACAGGGTTTCGCGAACACTGAAGCTTTCTTT.

This clonotype was counted between two and nine times. The genes are TRBV7-9 and TRBJ2-3, with TRBD2 matching 10 bases. The junction had 9 bases not matched to a gene; V was cut back by 5 bases and J by 1 base. Germline V CDR1 and CDR2: SEHNR, FQNEAQ (reference sequence). The CDR3 length is 17 residues. The CDR3 reads CASSDLPSGGGTDTQYF. In DNA, the CDR3 is TGTGCCAGCAGCGATCTCCCTAGCGGGGGAGGCACAGATACGCAGTATTTT.

The chain carries TRBV7-9 and TRBJ1-4, with 7 bases matching TRBD1. Germline V gene data show CDR1 as SEHNR and CDR2 as FQNEAQ (reference sequence). The CDR3 length is 14 residues. V was pared by 5 bases and J by 3 bases, with 3 bases of the junction left unmatched. The CDR3 is CASSVGQPNEKLFF. The CDR3 region has the DNA TGTGCCAGCAGCGTGGGACAGCCTAATGAAAAACTGTTTTTT.

This clonotype was counted at least ten times. The chain joins TRBV3-1 to TRBJ1-5; perhaps TRBD1 as D (5 bases). This CDR3 comprises 17 residues. V lost 4 bases to trimming and J lost 1 base, with 17 bases between them. CDR1 is LGHDT, CDR2 YNNKEL, per germline (reference sequence). The CDR3 here is CASSLPGQGTSNQPQHF. The CDR3 region has the DNA TGTGCCAGCAGCCTTCCGGGCCAAGGGACGAGCAATCAGCCCCAGCATTTT.

By frequency in the sample, this clonotype is medium-sized. V gene TRBV7-6 combines with J gene TRBJ1-3; D call uncertain. Per germline, CDR1 SGHVS and CDR2 FNYEAQ. Deletions cut 3 bases from V and 1 base from J, with 4 bases between. This CDR3 has 13 amino acids. The CDR3 DNA is TGTGCCAGCAGCTTTGAGTCTGGAAACACCATATATTTT. This codes for CASSFESGNTIYF.

This clonotype appeared many times. The chain couples TRBV27 to TRBJ2-2; the match to TRBD2 covers 7 bases. The CDR3 is 17 residues long. With 5 bases clipped from V and 1 base from J, the junction kept 10 bases outside the gene matches. Germline CDR1 is MNHEY and CDR2 is SMNVEV (reference sequence). The CDR3 bases are TGTGCCAGCAGTCCCATTACCGGGGGGAGGAACACCGGGGAGCTGTTTTTT. It specifies CASSPITGGRNTGELFF.

The DNA for the CDR3 is TGTGCCGCGCGGACGGGGGTCAACACCGGGGAGCTGTTTTTT. Amino acids: CAARTGVNTGELFF. This chain connects TRBV19 to TRBJ2-2; possible D gene TRBD2, 6 bases. Trimming left V 11 bases short and J 2 bases short, with 15 bases between. This CDR3 comprises 14 residues. Germline lookup yields CDR1 LNHDA and CDR2 SQIVND (reference sequence).

This clonotype turned up a few times. The chain uses TRBV6-1 and TRBJ1-4; tentatively, D is TRBD1 (5 bases). Trimming shortened V by 7 bases and J by 8 bases, and 17 bases separated the two germline ends. CDR3 length: 14 amino acids. From germline, CDR1 is MNHNS and CDR2 SASEGT. CDR3 protein: CASTESLNREKLFF. CDR3 DNA sequence: TGTGCCAGCACCGAAAGCTTAAACAGGGAAAAACTGTTTTTT.